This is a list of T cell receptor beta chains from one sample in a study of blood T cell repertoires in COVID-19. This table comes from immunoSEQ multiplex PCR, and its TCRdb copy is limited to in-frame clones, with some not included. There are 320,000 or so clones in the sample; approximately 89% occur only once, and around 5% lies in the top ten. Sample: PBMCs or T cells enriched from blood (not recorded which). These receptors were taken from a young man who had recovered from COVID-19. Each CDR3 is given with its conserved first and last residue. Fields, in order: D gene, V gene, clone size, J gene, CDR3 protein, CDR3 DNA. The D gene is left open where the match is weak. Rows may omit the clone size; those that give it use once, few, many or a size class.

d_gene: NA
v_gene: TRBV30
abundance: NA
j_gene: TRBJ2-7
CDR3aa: CACKGDPYEQYF
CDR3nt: TGTGCCTGTAAGGGGGATCCATACGAGCAGTACTTC

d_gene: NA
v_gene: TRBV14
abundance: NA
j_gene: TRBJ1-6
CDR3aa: CASSQGGGWERNSPLHF
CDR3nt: TGTGCCAGCAGCCAAGGCGGGGGATGGGAGAGAAATTCACCCCTCCACTTT

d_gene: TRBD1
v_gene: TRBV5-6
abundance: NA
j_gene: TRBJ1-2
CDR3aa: CASSLTGASNYGYTF
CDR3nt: TGTGCCAGCAGCTTAACAGGGGCGTCAAACTATGGCTACACCTTC

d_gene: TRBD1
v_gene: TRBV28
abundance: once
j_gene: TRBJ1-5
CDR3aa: CASSLETGSQPQHF
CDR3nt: TGTGCCAGCAGTTTGGAGACAGGGAGTCAGCCCCAGCATTTT

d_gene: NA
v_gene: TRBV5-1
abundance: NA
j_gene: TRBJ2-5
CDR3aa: CASSLVGSETQYF
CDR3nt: TGCGCCAGCAGCTTGGTTGGCTCAGAGACCCAGTACTTC

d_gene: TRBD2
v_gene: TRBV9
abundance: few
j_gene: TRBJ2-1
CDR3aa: CASSVVGGAYNEQFF
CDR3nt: TGTGCCAGCAGCGTAGTCGGGGGGGCTTACAATGAGCAGTTCTTC

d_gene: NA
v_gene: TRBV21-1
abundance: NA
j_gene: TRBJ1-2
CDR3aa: CASRDTKDGYTF
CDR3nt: TGTGCCAGCAGGGACACGAAGGATGGCTACACCTTC

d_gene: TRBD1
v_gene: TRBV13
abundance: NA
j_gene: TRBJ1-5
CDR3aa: CASSSNRGQGPQHF
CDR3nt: TGTGCCAGCAGCTCCAACAGGGGCCAGGGGCCCCAGCATTTT

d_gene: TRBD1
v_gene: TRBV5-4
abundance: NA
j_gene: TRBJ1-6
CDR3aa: CASSGRDRGLSPLHF
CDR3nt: TGTGCCAGCAGCGGGCGGGACAGGGGGCTTTCACCCCTCCACTTT

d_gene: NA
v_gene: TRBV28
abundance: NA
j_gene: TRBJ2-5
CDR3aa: CASSLQGGGGETQYF
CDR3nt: TGTGCCAGCAGTTTGCAGGGGGGCGGCGGGGAGACCCAGTACTTC

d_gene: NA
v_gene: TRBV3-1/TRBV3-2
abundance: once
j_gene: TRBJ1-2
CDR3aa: CASSQGAQYGDYGYTF
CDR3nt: TGTGCCAGCAGCCAGGGGGCGCAATACGGTGACTATGGCTACACCTTC

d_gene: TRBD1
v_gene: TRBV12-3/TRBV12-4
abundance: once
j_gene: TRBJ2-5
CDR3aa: CASRQGSERPMYF
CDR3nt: TGTGCCAGTCGACAGGGGAGCGAGAGACCCATGTACTTC

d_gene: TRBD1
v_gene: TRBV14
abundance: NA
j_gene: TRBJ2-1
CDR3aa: CASSQDPGQPSGEQFF
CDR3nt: TGTGCCAGCAGCCAAGACCCGGGACAGCCTTCGGGTGAGCAGTTCTTC

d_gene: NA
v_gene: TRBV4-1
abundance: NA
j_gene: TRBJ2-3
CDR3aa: CASSQDGGYLGTQYF
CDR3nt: TGCGCCAGCAGCCAAGACGGAGGGTACTTGGGTACGCAGTATTTT

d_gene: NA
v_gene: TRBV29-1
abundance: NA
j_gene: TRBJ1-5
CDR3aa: CSVAENSNQPQHF
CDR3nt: TGCAGCGTCGCGGAAAATAGCAATCAGCCCCAGCATTTT

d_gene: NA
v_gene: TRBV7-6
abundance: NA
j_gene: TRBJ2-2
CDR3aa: CASSLYRNTGELFF
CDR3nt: TGTGCCAGCAGCTTGTACAGGAACACCGGGGAGCTGTTTTTT

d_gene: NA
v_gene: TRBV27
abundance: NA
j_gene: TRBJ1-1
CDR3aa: CASRNGQEAFF
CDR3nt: TGTGCCAGCAGAAACGGACAGGAAGCTTTCTTT

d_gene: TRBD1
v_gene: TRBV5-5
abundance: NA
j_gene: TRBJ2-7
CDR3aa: CASSIGQGAGEQYF
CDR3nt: TGTGCCAGCAGCATTGGACAGGGGGCCGGCGAGCAGTACTTC

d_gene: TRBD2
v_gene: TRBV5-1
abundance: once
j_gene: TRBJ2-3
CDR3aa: CASSYGTRRGDTQYF
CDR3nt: TGCGCCAGCAGCTACGGGACTAGGAGGGGGGATACGCAGTATTTT

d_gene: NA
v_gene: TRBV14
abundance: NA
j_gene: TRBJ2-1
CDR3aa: CASSQGEKFWEQFF
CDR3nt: TGTGCCAGCAGCCAAGGTGAGAAGTTTTGGGAGCAGTTCTTC

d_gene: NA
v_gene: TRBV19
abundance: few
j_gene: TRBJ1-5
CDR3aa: CASSIDHRGLNQPQHF
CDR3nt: TGTGCCAGTAGTATAGATCACCGAGGGTTGAATCAGCCCCAGCATTTT

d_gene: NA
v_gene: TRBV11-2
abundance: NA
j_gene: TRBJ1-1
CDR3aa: CASSLDMSNTEAFF
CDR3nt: TGTGCCAGCAGCTTAGATATGTCGAACACTGAAGCTTTCTTT

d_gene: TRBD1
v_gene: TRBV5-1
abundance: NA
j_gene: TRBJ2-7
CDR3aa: CASSLTGGEQYF
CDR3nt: TGCGCCAGCAGCTTAACAGGGGGCGAGCAGTACTTC

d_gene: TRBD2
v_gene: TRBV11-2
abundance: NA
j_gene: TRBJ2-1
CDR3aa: CASSFTASGSHNEQFF
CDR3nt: TGTGCCAGCAGCTTTACGGCTAGCGGGAGCCACAATGAGCAGTTCTTC

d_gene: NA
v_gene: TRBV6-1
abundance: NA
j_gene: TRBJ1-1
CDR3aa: CASSESRYTEAFF
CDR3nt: TGTGCCAGCAGTGAATCCAGGTACACTGAAGCTTTCTTT

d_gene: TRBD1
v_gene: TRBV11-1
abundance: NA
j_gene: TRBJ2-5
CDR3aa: CASSRGTGAQETQYF
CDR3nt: TGTGCCAGCAGCCGCGGGACAGGTGCCCAAGAGACCCAGTACTTC

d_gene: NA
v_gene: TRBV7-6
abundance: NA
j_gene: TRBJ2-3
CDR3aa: CASSLAFRITDTQYF
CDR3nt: TGTGCCAGCAGCTTAGCGTTCAGAATCACAGATACGCAGTATTTT

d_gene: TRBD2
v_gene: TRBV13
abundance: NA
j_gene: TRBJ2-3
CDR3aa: CASSLVSSGITDTQYF
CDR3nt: TGTGCCAGCAGCTTAGTATCTAGCGGCATCACAGATACGCAGTATTTT

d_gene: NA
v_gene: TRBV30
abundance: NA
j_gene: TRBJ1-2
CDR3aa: CAWNSRTFGYTF
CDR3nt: TGTGCCTGGAACAGTCGCACCTTTGGCTACACCTTC

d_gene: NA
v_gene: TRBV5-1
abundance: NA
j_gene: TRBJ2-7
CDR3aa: CASSSRGIGFYEQYF
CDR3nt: TGCGCCAGCAGCTCAAGGGGGATTGGGTTCTACGAGCAGTACTTC

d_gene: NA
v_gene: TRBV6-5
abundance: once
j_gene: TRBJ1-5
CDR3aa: CASSPTDYSNQPQHF
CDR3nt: TGTGCCAGCAGTCCGACAGATTATAGCAATCAGCCCCAGCATTTT

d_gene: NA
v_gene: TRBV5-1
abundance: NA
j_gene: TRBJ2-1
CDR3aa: CASSLSNEQFF
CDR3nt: TGCGCCAGCAGCTTGTCGAATGAGCAGTTCTTC

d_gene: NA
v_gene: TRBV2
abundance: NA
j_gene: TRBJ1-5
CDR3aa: CASSDQRVYSNQPQHF
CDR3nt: TGTGCCAGCAGTGACCAACGGGTTTATAGCAATCAGCCCCAGCATTTT

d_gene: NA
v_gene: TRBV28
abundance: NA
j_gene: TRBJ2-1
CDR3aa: CASREGTPLNEQFF
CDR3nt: TGTGCCAGCAGGGAAGGGACACCCCTAAATGAGCAGTTCTTC

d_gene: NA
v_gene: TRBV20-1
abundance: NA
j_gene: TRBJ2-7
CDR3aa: CSASRGAAYEQYF
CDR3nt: TGCAGTGCTAGTCGGGGGGCGGCCTACGAGCAGTACTTC

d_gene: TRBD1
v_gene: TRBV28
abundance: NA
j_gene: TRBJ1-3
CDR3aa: CASSSGGGGNTIYF
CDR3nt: TGTGCCAGCAGTTCAGGGGGCGGGGGAAACACCATATATTTT

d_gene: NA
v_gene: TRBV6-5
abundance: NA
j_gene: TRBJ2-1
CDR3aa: CASTPTRGEQFF
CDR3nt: TGTGCCAGCACCCCAACGCGTGGTGAGCAGTTCTTC

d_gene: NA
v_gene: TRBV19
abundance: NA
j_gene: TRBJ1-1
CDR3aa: CASSRTVTEAFF
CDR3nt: TGTGCCAGTAGTAGAACAGTCACTGAAGCTTTCTTT

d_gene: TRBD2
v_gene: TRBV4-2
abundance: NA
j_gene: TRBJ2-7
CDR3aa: CASSHPPTSGVYEQYF
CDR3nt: TGTGCCAGCAGCCATCCCCCCACTAGCGGGGTATACGAGCAGTACTTC

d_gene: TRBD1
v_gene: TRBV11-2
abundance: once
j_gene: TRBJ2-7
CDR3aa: CASSPGDRITYEQYF
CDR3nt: TGTGCCAGCAGCCCCGGGGACAGGATCACCTACGAGCAGTACTTC

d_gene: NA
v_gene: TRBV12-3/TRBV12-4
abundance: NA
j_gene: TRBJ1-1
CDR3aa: CATIGRNTEAFF
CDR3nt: TGTGCCACCATTGGGCGGAACACTGAAGCTTTCTTT

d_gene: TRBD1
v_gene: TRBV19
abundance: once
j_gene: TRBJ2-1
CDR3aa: CASADTGAWNNEQFF
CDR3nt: TGTGCCAGCGCTGATACAGGGGCTTGGAACAATGAGCAGTTCTTC

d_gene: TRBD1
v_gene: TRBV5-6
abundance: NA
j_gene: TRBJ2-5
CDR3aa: CASSLNGQGGETQYF
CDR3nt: TGTGCCAGCAGCTTAAACGGACAGGGAGGAGAGACCCAGTACTTC

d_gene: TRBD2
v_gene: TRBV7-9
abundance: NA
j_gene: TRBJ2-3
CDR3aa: CASSFGLAGTTDTQYF
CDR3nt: TGTGCCAGCAGTTTTGGACTAGCGGGGACCACAGATACGCAGTATTTT

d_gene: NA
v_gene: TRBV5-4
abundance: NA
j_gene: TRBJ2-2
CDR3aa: CASSFWQGNTGELFF
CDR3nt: TGTGCCAGCAGCTTCTGGCAGGGGAACACCGGGGAGCTGTTTTTT

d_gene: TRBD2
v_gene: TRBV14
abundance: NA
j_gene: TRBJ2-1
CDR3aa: CASSLAGGPYNEQFF
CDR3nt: TGTGCCAGCAGCCTAGCGGGGGGGCCTTACAATGAGCAGTTCTTC

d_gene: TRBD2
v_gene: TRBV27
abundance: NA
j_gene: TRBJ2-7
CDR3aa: CASSSGLALGEQYF
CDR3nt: TGTGCCAGCAGTTCAGGACTAGCGCTAGGCGAGCAGTACTTC

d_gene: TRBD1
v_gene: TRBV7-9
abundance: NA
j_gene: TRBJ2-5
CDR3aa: CAGQDQETQYF
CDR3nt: TGTGCGGGACAGGACCAGGAGACCCAGTACTTC

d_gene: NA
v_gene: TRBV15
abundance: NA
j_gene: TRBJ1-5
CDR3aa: CATSNQKAGAHQPQHF
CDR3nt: TGTGCCACCAGCAATCAAAAAGCGGGGGCGCATCAGCCCCAGCATTTT

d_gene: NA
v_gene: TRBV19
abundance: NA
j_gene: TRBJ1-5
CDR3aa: CASRDSNQPQHF
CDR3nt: TGTGCCAGCAGGGATAGCAATCAGCCCCAGCATTTT

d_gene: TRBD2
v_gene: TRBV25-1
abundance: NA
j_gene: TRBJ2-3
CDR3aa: CASSLKHSGGSTDTQYF
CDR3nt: TGTGCCAGCAGTCTCAAACATAGCGGGGGGAGCACAGATACGCAGTATTTT